This is a list of T cell receptor beta chains from one sample in a study of blood T cells in healthy people across ages. TCRdb processed the 5' RACE reads anew with MiXCR; each CDR3 protein has one entry. The top ten clones hold 15% to 20% of a sample with under 1,000,000 distinct CDR3 sequences, about 45% of them seen once. The specimen sequenced was blood. Receptors were obtained from an elderly man in good health. The CDR3 runs from the conserved cysteine through the conserved F or W. The D gene is left open where the match is weak. Clone size appears in some rows only: once, few, many, or a class for an expanded clone.

j_call clone_size d_call v_call cdr3_aa cdr3_nt
TRBJ2-1 many NA TRBV7-9 CASSFGGYNEQFF TGTGCCAGCAGCTTTGGAGGCTACAATGAGCAGTTCTTC
TRBJ2-7 NA NA TRBV28 CASSAGMDAYEQYF TGTGCCAGCAGTGCCGGAATGGACGCCTACGAGCAGTACTTC
TRBJ2-5 few NA TRBV20-1 CSARVALQETQYF TGCAGTGCTAGAGTTGCGCTTCAAGAGACCCAGTACTTC
TRBJ2-3 once NA TRBV7-2 CASSPPTVLSTDTQYF TGTGCCAGCAGCCCCCCAACGGTCTTGAGCACAGATACGCAGTATTTT
TRBJ2-4 few NA TRBV7-9 CASSSSGRIQYF TGTGCCAGCAGCTCGAGTGGACGGATTCAGTACTTC
TRBJ2-1 NA NA TRBV28 CASTHGGGYYNEQFF TGTGCCAGCACCCATGGCGGTGGATACTACAATGAGCAGTTCTTC
TRBJ2-5 few NA TRBV27 CASSLNGPGRTQYF TGTGCCAGCAGTTTGAACGGGCCGGGTCGGACCCAGTACTTC
TRBJ2-3 NA NA TRBV12-3/TRBV12-4 CASSTKLDRVKADTQYF TGTGCCAGCAGTACCAAACTAGACAGAGTGAAGGCAGATACGCAGTATTTT
TRBJ2-1 NA NA TRBV15 CATSSRSFSYNEQFF TGTGCCACCAGCAGCAGGAGCTTCTCCTACAATGAGCAGTTCTTC
TRBJ2-3 NA TRBD1 TRBV4-1 CTSSQGQGADAQYF TGCACCAGCAGCCAAGGACAGGGGGCAGATGCGCAGTATTTT
TRBJ2-3 NA NA TRBV12-3/TRBV12-4 CASSFIPDTQYF TGTGCCAGCAGTTTTATTCCAGATACGCAGTATTTT
TRBJ1-4 NA NA TRBV5-1 CASSLDTGAVNEKLFF TGCGCCAGCAGCTTGGATACCGGAGCGGTTAATGAAAAACTGTTTTTT
TRBJ2-7 NA TRBD2 TRBV20-1 CSAARAGTSNEQYF TGCAGTGCTGCCCGCGCCGGGACTAGTAACGAGCAGTACTTC
TRBJ2-4 NA TRBD2 TRBV5-1 CASSRGGGRRNIQYF TGCGCCAGCAGCCGCGGGGGGGGGCGCAGAAACATTCAGTACTTC
TRBJ1-6 NA NA TRBV7-9 CASSLNAGESPLHF TGTGCCAGCAGCCTTAACGCGGGGGAATCACCCCTCCACTTT
TRBJ2-5 NA TRBD2 TRBV9 CASSGQLAGGRETQYF TGTGCCAGCAGCGGTCAACTAGCGGGGGGACGAGAGACCCAGTACTTC
TRBJ1-6 NA NA TRBV6-1 CASSEGPGGAPLHF TGTGCCAGCAGTGAAGGCCCTGGAGGGGCACCCCTCCACTTT
TRBJ2-3 few NA TRBV20-1 CSARDPYRDFTDTQYF TGCAGTGCTAGAGATCCCTATCGGGATTTCACAGATACGCAGTATTTT
TRBJ2-1 NA NA TRBV5-1 CASSLGLGENEQFF TGCGCCAGCAGCTTGGGTCTGGGGGAAAATGAGCAGTTCTTC
TRBJ1-2 many TRBD1 TRBV12-3/TRBV12-4 CASSLGQGANYGYTF TGTGCCAGCAGTCTGGGACAGGGGGCCAACTATGGCTACACCTTC
TRBJ2-1 NA TRBD1 TRBV20-1 CSARRTGALYNEQFF TGCAGTGCTCGACGGACAGGAGCCCTCTACAATGAGCAGTTCTTC
TRBJ1-1 NA NA TRBV12-3/TRBV12-4 CASSLQGGEVEAFF TGCGCCAGCAGTTTACAGGGTGGGGAAGTCGAGGCTTTCTTT
TRBJ2-6 NA NA TRBV30 CAWSPSNGANVLTF TGTGCCTGGAGTCCCTCCAATGGGGCCAACGTCCTGACTTTC
TRBJ2-6 many NA TRBV6-5 CASSLGHSGANVLTF TGTGCCAGCAGTTTGGGACATTCTGGGGCCAACGTCCTGACTTTC
TRBJ2-5 NA NA TRBV9 CASSVEAGSGTQYF TGTGCCAGCAGCGTAGAAGCGGGTTCTGGGACCCAGTACTTC
TRBJ2-5 many TRBD1 TRBV6-2/TRBV6-3 CASRRTGMGQETQYF TGTGCCAGCAGAAGGACAGGGATGGGTCAAGAGACCCAGTACTTC
TRBJ2-3 many NA TRBV29-1 CSVDLLDTQYF TGCAGCGTAGATTTATTGGATACGCAGTATTTT
TRBJ2-1 many TRBD2 TRBV20-1 CSALRTSENNEQFF TGCAGCGCGTTGAGGACTAGCGAGAACAATGAGCAGTTCTTC
TRBJ2-5 NA TRBD2 TRBV4-2 CASSPRAGGTYNEQYF TGTGCCAGCAGTCCTAGGGCGGGAGGGACTTACAATGAGCAGTACTTC
TRBJ2-1 many NA TRBV7-3 CASSLSAYNEQFF TGTGCCAGCAGCTTATCAGCTTACAATGAGCAGTTCTTC
TRBJ2-7 few TRBD1 TRBV4-1 CASSQDMGTGSSYEQYF TGCGCCAGCAGCCAAGATATGGGGACAGGGAGCTCCTACGAGCAGTACTTC
TRBJ2-7 once TRBD2 TRBV3-1 CASSRHLAGAREQYF TGTGCCAGCAGCCGACACTTAGCGGGAGCGCGCGAGCAGTACTTC
TRBJ1-2 NA NA TRBV6-1 CATPGWADYGYTF TGTGCCACCCCAGGGTGGGCGGACTATGGCTACACCTTC
TRBJ2-1 few TRBD1 TRBV20-1 CSANRGWSYNEQFF TGCAGTGCAAACAGGGGGTGGTCCTACAATGAGCAGTTCTTC
TRBJ2-1 NA NA TRBV20-1 CSARDARGSGNEQFF TGCAGTGCTAGAGATGCCCGGGGATCCGGCAATGAGCAGTTCTTC
TRBJ2-7 NA NA TRBV20-1 CSARVPAFYEQYF TGCAGTGCTAGAGTACCGGCTTTCTACGAGCAGTACTTC
TRBJ2-2 NA NA TRBV28 CASSSAGSNGELFF TGTGCCAGCAGTTCTGCCGGGAGCAACGGGGAGCTGTTTTTT
TRBJ2-3 NA NA TRBV6-1 CASSGASDTQYF TGTGCCAGCAGTGGCGCGTCAGATACGCAGTATTTT
TRBJ2-5 few NA TRBV5-4 CASSPSEGVTQYF TGTGCCAGCAGCCCCTCGGAAGGGGTGACCCAGTACTTC
TRBJ2-5 NA NA TRBV5-1 CAGSPSRETQYF TGCGCCGGCAGCCCTTCAAGAGAGACCCAGTACTTC
TRBJ2-3 few TRBD1 TRBV12-3/TRBV12-4 CASSLDRAPTDTQYF TGTGCCAGCAGTTTGGACAGGGCCCCGACAGATACGCAGTATTTT
TRBJ2-3 NA TRBD2 TRBV6-2/TRBV6-3 CASYSTSGSTDTQYF TGTGCCAGTTACTCGACTAGCGGTAGCACAGATACGCAGTATTTT
TRBJ2-1 few NA TRBV20-1 CSASYLNEQFF TGCAGTGCTAGTTACCTCAATGAGCAGTTCTTC
TRBJ1-1 NA NA TRBV20-1 CSGTIGFGTEAFF TGCAGTGGGACGATTGGGTTCGGCACTGAAGCTTTCTTT
TRBJ1-6 NA NA TRBV6-6 CASQENNSPLHF TGTGCCAGTCAGGAAAATAATTCACCCCTCCACTTT
TRBJ2-1 once TRBD1 TRBV30 CAWSGVDRVYNEQFF TGTGCCTGGAGTGGCGTGGACAGGGTGTACAATGAGCAGTTCTTC
TRBJ2-3 many NA TRBV28 CASRADRLGTDTQYF TGTGCCAGCAGGGCGGACAGACTAGGGACAGATACGCAGTATTTT
TRBJ1-2 few NA TRBV20-1 CSATSGTGNYGYTF TGCAGTGCTACCAGCGGGACGGGTAACTATGGCTACACCTTC
TRBJ1-1 few NA TRBV7-2 CASSSGGGIMNTEAFF TGTGCCAGCAGCTCGGGGGGAGGTATCATGAACACTGAAGCTTTCTTT
TRBJ2-3 many NA TRBV5-1 CASSLDLRTTQYF TGCGCCAGCAGCTTGGATCTACGAACTACGCAGTATTTT